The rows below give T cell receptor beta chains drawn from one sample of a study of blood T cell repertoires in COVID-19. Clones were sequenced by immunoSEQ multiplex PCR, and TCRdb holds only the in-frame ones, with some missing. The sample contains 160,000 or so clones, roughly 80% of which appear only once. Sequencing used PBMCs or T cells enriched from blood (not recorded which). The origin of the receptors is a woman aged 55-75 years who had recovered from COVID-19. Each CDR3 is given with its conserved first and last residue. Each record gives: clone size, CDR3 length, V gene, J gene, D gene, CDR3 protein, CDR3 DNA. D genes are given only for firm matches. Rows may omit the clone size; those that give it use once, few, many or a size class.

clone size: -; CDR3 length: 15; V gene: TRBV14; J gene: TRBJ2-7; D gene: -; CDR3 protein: CASSPRGQGNYEQYF; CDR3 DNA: TGTGCCAGCAGCCCCCGTGGGCAGGGGAACTACGAGCAGTACTTC
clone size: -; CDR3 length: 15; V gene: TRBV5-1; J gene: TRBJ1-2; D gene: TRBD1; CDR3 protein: CASSPGRTGDDGYTF; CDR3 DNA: TGCGCCAGCAGCCCAGGGAGGACAGGGGACGATGGCTACACCTTC
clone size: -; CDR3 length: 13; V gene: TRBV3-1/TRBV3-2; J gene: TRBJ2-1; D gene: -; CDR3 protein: CASSQGRVNEQFF; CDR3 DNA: TGTGCCAGCAGCCAAGGCAGGGTAAATGAGCAGTTCTTC
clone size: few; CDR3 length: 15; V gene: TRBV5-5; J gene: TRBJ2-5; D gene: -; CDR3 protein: CASSPFPGKKETQYF; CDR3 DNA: TGTGCCAGCAGCCCCTTTCCGGGGAAAAAAGAGACCCAGTACTTC
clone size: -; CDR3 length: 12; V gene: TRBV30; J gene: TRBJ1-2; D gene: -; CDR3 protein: CAWTARGNGYTF; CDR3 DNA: TGTGCCTGGACCGCCAGGGGTAACGGCTACACCTTC
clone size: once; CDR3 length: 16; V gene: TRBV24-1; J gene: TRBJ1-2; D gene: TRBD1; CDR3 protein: CATSDPGQGIYYGYTF; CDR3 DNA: TGTGCCACCAGTGATCCGGGACAGGGAATCTACTATGGCTACACCTTC
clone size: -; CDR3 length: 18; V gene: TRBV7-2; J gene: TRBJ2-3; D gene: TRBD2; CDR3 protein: CASRRGLAYSPFTDTQYF; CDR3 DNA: TGTGCCAGCAGAAGAGGACTAGCCTACTCTCCCTTCACAGATACGCAGTATTTT
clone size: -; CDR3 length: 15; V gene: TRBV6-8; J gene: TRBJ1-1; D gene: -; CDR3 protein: CASSPHGGGNTEAFF; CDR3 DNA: TGTGCCAGCAGCCCACATGGGGGGGGGAACACTGAAGCTTTCTTT
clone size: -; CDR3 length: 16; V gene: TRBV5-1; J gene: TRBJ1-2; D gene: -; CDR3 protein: CASSLDWTAANYGYTF; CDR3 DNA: TGCGCCAGCAGCTTGGACTGGACAGCCGCTAACTATGGCTACACCTTC
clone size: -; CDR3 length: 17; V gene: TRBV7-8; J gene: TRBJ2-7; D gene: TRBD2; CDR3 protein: CASSFNSGGAFSYEQYF; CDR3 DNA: TGTGCCAGCAGCTTTAATAGCGGGGGGGCGTTCTCCTACGAGCAGTACTTC